Included here is one TCR beta chain sequence, with context. Antigen unknown. Use of 60 Vbeta and 13 Jbeta primers characterized the PCR. The assay was immunoSEQ multiplex PCR, and TCRdb's table has in-frame clones only and misses some. This sample has some 190,000 clones, with around 90% found just once. These data come from a study of cytomegalovirus exposure and HLA in healthy donors. General observations from the study: Data from an earlier analysis indicated that most TCR beta V segments were productive either about 90% or about 30% of the time. A later analysis reportedly found that, within productive TCRs, an Asian-associated ancestry cluster had fewer N-insertions than the mean observed across the roughly 730 donors. Trimming of TCR beta V- and J-genes showed a link, identified in a later analysis, to a missense DCLRE1C variant. According to the study, 160 or so TCR beta chains were cytomegalovirus-associated.

CDR1 and CDR2 from the germline V gene are ENHRY and SYGVKD. V lost 6 bases and J lost 0, with 15 bases in between. The CDR3 sequence is 15 residues long. The chain has TRBV10-3 and TRBJ2-7; perhaps TRBD2 as D (5 bases). This TCR came from a boy under 10 years old in good health and CMV-seronegative. Material for sequencing was PBMCs. Here the CDR3 DNA reads TGTGCCATCAGGAGGACTTTTACCCTCTCCTACGAGCAGTACTTC. It specifies CAIRRTFTLSYEQYF.